A single sample gave rise to the 24 T cell receptor beta chains below, sequenced in a study of blood T cell repertoires in COVID-19. Data came from immunoSEQ multiplex PCR; TCRdb stores just in-frame clones and leaves some out. This sample has around 53,000 clones, with over 90% found just once. The sample consisted of peripheral blood. Source of these receptors: a human donor in a cohort sampled during active COVID-19.

This clone was recorded only once. CDR3: CASSQDDGGSFYEQFF. The CDR3 nucleotides read TGTGCCAGCAGCCAAGATGATGGCGGGAGCTTCTATGAGCAGTTCTTC. The chain recombines TRBV4-2 with TRBJ2-1; TRBD2 matches at 7 bases. In germline, CDR1 is LGHNA, CDR2 YNFKEQ. CDR3 length equals 16 residues. With 0 bases clipped from V and 8 bases from J, the junction kept 10 bases outside the gene matches.

The V call is TRBV7-9, the J call TRBJ2-1; tentatively, D is TRBD2 (5 bases). Germline V gene sequence: CDR1 SEHNR, CDR2 FQNEAQ (reference sequence). This CDR3 comprises 13 residues. With 3 bases removed from V and 5 bases from J, the gap between germline ends came to 8 bases. The DNA of the CDR3 is TGTGCCAGCAGCTTCGGAGGAGACAATGAGCAGTTCTTC. Residues: CASSFGGDNEQFF.

The rearrangement uses TRBV5-1 and TRBJ2-3; 7 positions match TRBD1. J lost 2 bases, V lost 4 bases, and 4 bases had no gene match. Germline values: CDR1 SGHRS, CDR2 YFSETQ. This CDR3 contains 14 residues. The CDR3 is CASSRDRNTDTQYF. DNA for the CDR3: TGCGCCAGCAGCCGGGACAGAAACACAGATACGCAGTATTTT.

The chain recombines TRBV10-3 with TRBJ2-1, with 11 bases matching TRBD2. Trimming took 10 bases from V and 9 from J; bases not matched to a gene: 17. CDR1 is ENHRY, CDR2 SYGVKD, per germline. This CDR3 contains 16 residues. The CDR3 sequence is CATLGLTSGSWVEQFF. The CDR3 DNA reads as TGTGCCACCCTGGGGTTAACTAGCGGGAGTTGGGTTGAGCAGTTCTTC.

The J gene is TRBJ2-7, the V gene TRBV5-4; 9 nucleotides match TRBD1. Germline values: CDR1 SGHNT, CDR2 YYREEE (reference sequence). This CDR3 region has 14 residues. V lost 4 bases and J lost 6; bases outside the gene matches: 8. CDR3 bases: TGTGCCAGCAGCGAGGGACAGGGTGGATCCGAGCAGTACGTC. Amino acids: CASSEGQGGSEQYV.

The V call is TRBV15, the J call TRBJ2-3, with a possible D match to TRBD1 (6 bases). Germline assignment: CDR1 LNHNV and CDR2 YYDKDF (reference sequence). The CDR3 runs 16 residues. V lost 4 bases and J lost 3, with 17 bases in between. The CDR3 sequence is CATSKRGFRDTDTQYF. CDR3 DNA: TGTGCCACCAGCAAGAGGGGGTTTAGGGATACAGATACGCAGTATTTT.

The rearrangement joins TRBV6-5 to TRBJ1-2; 7 nucleotides match TRBD1. The CDR3 is made up of 15 amino acids. CDR1 is MNHEY, CDR2 SVGAGI, per germline. V lost 0 bases and J lost 4; bases outside the gene matches: 5. The chain's CDR3 is CASSYSNQGVYGYTF. The CDR3 DNA follows: TGTGCCAGCAGTTACTCGAATCAGGGGGTCTATGGCTACACCTTC.

This chain connects TRBV27 to TRBJ2-5; D is uncertain. The CDR3 runs 13 residues. Germline V gene data show CDR1 as MNHEY and CDR2 as SMNVEV (reference sequence). Deletions cut 3 bases from V and 2 bases from J, with 7 bases between. As DNA, the CDR3 is TGTGCCAGCAGTTTTAGCAGACAAGAGACCCAGTACTTC. Translating it yields CASSFSRQETQYF.

J is TRBJ2-1 and V is TRBV11-2; D might be TRBD2 (6 bases). The CDR3 covers 12 residues. The germline V gene encodes CDR1 SGHAT and CDR2 FQNNGV. Trimming cost V 5 bases and J 8 bases, with 10 bases left between them. CDR3 amino acids: CASSGRGDEQFF. As DNA, the CDR3 is TGTGCCAGCAGCGGGCGGGGTGATGAGCAGTTCTTC.

The gene calls are TRBV28 and TRBJ1-2; tentative D call: TRBD1 (5 bases). The CDR3 length is 13 residues. Germline values: CDR1 MDHEN, CDR2 SYDVKM. V was shortened by 3 bases and J by 2 bases, with 7 bases between the two germline ends. The CDR3 DNA is TGTGCCAGCAGTTTCAACAGGAACTATGGCTACACCTTC. Translation gives CASSFNRNYGYTF.

The CDR3 sequence: CASSGWDNPSSNTEAFF. The CDR3 coding sequence is TGTGCCAGCAGTGGTTGGGACAATCCAAGCAGCAACACTGAAGCTTTCTTT. The J gene is TRBJ1-1, the V gene TRBV6-1, with D tentatively TRBD1 (6 bases). V dropped 4 bases and J dropped 2 bases, with 20 bases sitting between them. Germline V gene sequence: CDR1 MNHNS, CDR2 SASEGT. The CDR3 spans 17 residues.

CDR3 coding DNA: TGTGCCAGCAGCTACGAAAATCCGGGAGCATACACTGAAGCTTTCTTT. Encoded protein: CASSYENPGAYTEAFF. The chain carries TRBV7-8 and TRBJ1-1; no clear D. There are 16 residues in the CDR3. Germline lookup yields CDR1 SGHVS and CDR2 FQNEAQ. The ends were cut back, 4 bases at V and 3 bases at J, with 18 bases in the middle.

The J gene is TRBJ2-7, the V gene TRBV15, with D possibly matching TRBD2 (5 bases). CDR1 is LNHNV, CDR2 YYDKDF, per germline (reference sequence). Trimming left V 3 bases short and J 6 bases short, with 15 bases between. This CDR3 spans 14 amino acids. Written as DNA, the CDR3 is TGTGCCACCAGCAGCATACCGGGCCTAGCCGAGCAGTACTTC. Its translation is CATSSIPGLAEQYF. Variable domain in full (rest from reference TRBV15 and TRBJ2-7): DAMVIQNPRYQVTQFGKPVTLSCSQTLNHNVMYWYQQKSSQAPKLLFHYYDKDFNNEADTPDNFQSRRPNTSFCFLDIRSPGLGDTAMYLCATSSIPGLAEQYFGPGTRLTVT.

The genes are TRBV19 and TRBJ2-5; D not resolved. CDR3 length equals 15 residues. Germline values: CDR1 LNHDA, CDR2 SQIVND (reference sequence). With 2 bases removed from V and 2 bases from J, the gap between germline ends came to 12 bases. The CDR3 is CASSIRGHVQETQYF. In nucleotides, the CDR3 is TGTGCCAGTAGTATAAGAGGTCATGTTCAAGAGACCCAGTACTTC.

The chain links TRBV6-6 to TRBJ1-6; D might be TRBD1 (5 bases). Germline CDR1 MNHNY, CDR2 SVGAGI (reference sequence). The CDR3 runs to 13 residues. Trimming stripped 10 bases from V and 8 bases from J, with 15 bases between. CDR3 DNA sequence: TGTGCCACGGTGGCCAGGGTCGATTCACCCCTCCACTTT. Its protein is CATVARVDSPLHF.

The chain carries TRBV7-9 and TRBJ1-2; D unclear. The V gene's germline CDR1 is SEHNR and CDR2 FQNEAQ (reference sequence). Between the trimmed V and J ends, which lost 5 bases and 10 bases, there was a span of 29 bases. The CDR3 is 17 amino acids. CDR3 loop: CASSRKSRIVAADSYTF. The CDR3 region has the DNA TGTGCCAGCAGCCGAAAGTCCAGAATCGTGGCGGCTGATTCCTACACCTTC.

The V and J genes are TRBV14 and TRBJ2-3, with D perhaps TRBD2 (6 bases). The germline V and J ends were trimmed by 4 bases and 2 bases, with 16 bases remaining between them. This CDR3 is 16 amino acids long. Germline V gives CDR1 SGHDN, CDR2 FVKESK. The CDR3 DNA reads as TGTGCCAGCAGCCTCCGGGACTCTGCCTTCACAGATACGCAGTATTTT. Protein: CASSLRDSAFTDTQYF.

The CDR3: CASSLAVTQYTF. CDR3 DNA sequence: TGTGCCAGCAGTTTAGCAGTCACCCAGTACACCTTC. The J gene is TRBJ1-2, the V gene TRBV28; D remains unclear. V was cut by 2 bases and J by 11 bases, with 12 bases left in between. Germline lookup yields CDR1 MDHEN and CDR2 SYDVKM. The CDR3 loop spans 12 amino acids.

V and J are TRBV6-5 and TRBJ1-2; 7 nucleotides align to TRBD1. Germline lookup yields CDR1 MNHEY and CDR2 SVGAGI. The CDR3 extends over 12 amino acids. With 6 bases clipped from V and 8 bases from J, the junction kept 6 bases outside the gene matches. The CDR3, as DNA: TGTGCCAGCAGGCGGCAGGGGGGCGGCTACACCTTC. Its translation: CASRRQGGGYTF.

V gene TRBV27 combines with J gene TRBJ1-6; 11 bases are a match to TRBD1. The V and J ends lost 2 bases and 10 bases, in that order; junction bases with no gene match: 13. The CDR3 is 18 amino acids. Per the germline V gene, CDR1 is MNHEY and CDR2 is SMNVEV (reference sequence). The chain's CDR3 is CASSLRSRDRGVGSPLHF. In DNA, the CDR3 is TGTGCCAGCAGTTTACGAAGCCGGGACAGGGGGGTAGGGTCACCCCTCCACTTT.

This rearrangement joins TRBV9 to TRBJ1-1, with a weak D call TRBD1 (6 bases). CDR1 is SGDLS, CDR2 YYNGEE, per germline. V lost 3 bases, J lost 6 bases, and 18 bases lay in between. The CDR3 extends over 15 amino acids. The CDR3 reads CASSAGGLGAAEAFF. The CDR3 coding sequence is TGTGCCAGCAGCGCCGGAGGATTGGGGGCTGCTGAAGCTTTCTTT.

The J gene is TRBJ1-2, the V gene TRBV30; TRBD1 aligns across 9 bases. The CDR3 sequence is 14 residues long. The junction had 12 bases not matched to a gene; V was cut back by 5 bases and J by 8 bases. Germline CDR1 GTSNPN, CDR2 SVGIG (reference sequence). In DNA form, the CDR3 reads TGTGCCTGGGCCTTCGGACAGGGGCTAGGCGGCTACACCTTC. Translated, it gives CAWAFGQGLGGYTF.

This clone was counted a few times. The rearrangement links TRBV7-2 to TRBJ1-2, with TRBD1 as a possible D gene (5 bases). The V gene lost 1 base and the J gene lost 8 bases, with 11 bases spanning the gap. Germline V gene data show CDR1 as SGHTA and CDR2 as FQGNSA. This CDR3 is built from 13 residues. DNA for the CDR3: TGTGCCAGCAGCTTAGATGCGGGGGAAGGCTACACCTTC. Translated, it gives CASSLDAGEGYTF.

This chain uses TRBV28 with TRBJ1-2; D ambiguous. The CDR3 has 13 amino acids. Germline V CDR1 and CDR2: MDHEN, SYDVKM. V lost 1 base to trimming and J lost 6 bases, with 9 bases between them. The CDR3 region is CASSLLVRNGYTF. Written as DNA, the CDR3 is TGTGCCAGCAGTTTATTAGTGAGGAATGGCTACACCTTC.